This T cell receptor (beta chain) was found in a study of shared clonotypes between healthy human individuals. Study-level points and caveats: Some clonotypes were shared by all four sorted-subset donors, while others were not shared. The non-shared ones had lower generation probabilities than the shared ones. Sharing of clonotypes among donors was expected to vary with sequencing depth.

Trimming removed 0 bases from V and 7 bases from J; junction bases left unmatched: 6. Germline V gene lookup returns CDR1 WNHNN and CDR2 SYGVQD (reference sequence). The CDR3 covers 16 residues. CD45RA+ naive and CD45RA-negative memory subsets were separated from CD4+ cells. The repertoire was sequenced with immunoSEQ multiplex PCR; TCRdb's copy has only in-frame clones and lacks some. The table lists some 1.4 million clones, around 97% of them singletons. As regards this clone: The antigen remains undetermined.

The chain is built from TRBV10-1 and TRBJ2-1; 10 nucleotides match TRBD2. The TCR sequence derives from a man under 40 in good health. Sequences were obtained from naive CD4+ T cells sorted from blood. The subset was: CD45RA+ positively selected. For the CDR3, the DNA is TGCGCCAGCAGTGAGTCTCTAGCGGGAGTAGGTAATGAGCAGTTCTTC. This encodes CASSESLAGVGNEQFF.